These 26 T cell receptor beta chains originate from one sample sequenced in a study of beta chain features in type 1 diabetes. Expressed TCRB transcripts were sequenced because the isolated RNA had all been reverse transcribed beforehand. Assay: immunoSEQ multiplex PCR; the TCRdb copy retains only in-frame clones and omits some. The data show tens of thousands of clones, roughly 69% seen once. Sequenced material: Tregs from blood. The receptors were gathered from a woman in her forties in good health.

The genes are TRBV6-1 and TRBJ1-2, with D perhaps matching TRBD1 (6 bases). The CDR3 runs to 14 residues. V shed 1 base and J shed 4 bases, with 10 bases lying between them. Looked up from germline, CDR1 is MNHNS and CDR2 is SASEGT. DNA for the CDR3: TGTGCCAGCAGTGAAGTAGGGGGAGCCTATGGCTACACCTTC. Translating gives CASSEVGGAYGYTF.

The CDR3: CASSLDAGGDTQYF. For the CDR3, the DNA is TGTGCCAGCAGCTTAGACGCGGGGGGGGATACGCAGTATTTT. The chain combines TRBV7-2 with TRBJ2-3, with 9 bases matching TRBD2. Germline CDR1 is SGHTA and CDR2 is FQGNSA. Germline trimming cut 1 base from V and 6 bases from J; bases unmatched to any gene: 2. The length of the CDR3 is 14 residues.

This clone appeared once. The chain recombines TRBV9 with TRBJ1-1; 7 positions agree with TRBD1. The CDR3 consists of 14 residues. The germline V gene encodes CDR1 SGDLS and CDR2 YYNGEE. Trimming cost V 4 bases and J 1 base; bases outside gene matches: 4. The CDR3 spells CASSPRQGNTEAFF. CDR3 bases: TGTGCCAGCAGCCCCCGACAGGGGAACACTGAAGCTTTCTTT.

This clone has just one count. This sequence joins TRBV5-1 and TRBJ2-7, with a tentative D call TRBD2 (6 bases). Trimming took 2 bases from V and 5 from J, leaving 14 bases between them. The V gene's germline CDR1 is SGHRS and CDR2 YFSETQ. There are 14 residues in the CDR3. The CDR3 sequence is CASSFGAGRHEQYF. The CDR3 coding sequence is TGCGCCAGCAGCTTCGGTGCCGGGAGACACGAGCAGTACTTC.

J is TRBJ1-1 and V is TRBV5-4; D uncertain. Deletions cut 5 bases from V and 7 bases from J, with 15 bases between. From germline, CDR1 is SGHNT and CDR2 YYREEE (reference sequence). This CDR3 has 13 residues. The CDR3 bases are TGTGCCAGCAGTCGGGGTAAGACAAGTGAAGCTTTCTTT. Translated, it gives CASSRGKTSEAFF.

The V gene is TRBV2, the J gene TRBJ1-2, with a tentative D call TRBD1 (6 bases). Germline V gene lookup returns CDR1 SNHLY and CDR2 FYNNEI. The V end was cut by 7 bases, the J end by 5 bases, with 26 bases between. The CDR3 contains 17 residues. DNA of the CDR3: TGTGCCAGCATGGGGTCTGGGACGACAGGTGCTTTTTATGGCTACACCTTC. Its protein is CASMGSGTTGAFYGYTF. The entire variable domain, with the rest obtained from reference TRBV2 and TRBJ1-2, is as follows: EPEVTQTPSHQVTQMGQEVILRCVPISNHLYFYWYRQILGQKVEFLVSFYNNEISEKSEIFDDQFSVERPDGSNFTLKIRSTKLEDSAMYFCASMGSGTTGAFYGYTFGSGTRLTVV.

The chain links TRBV6-6 to TRBJ2-7; the match to TRBD2 covers 7 bases. Germline V gives CDR1 MNHNY, CDR2 SVGAGI (reference sequence). The CDR3 spans 15 residues. V lost 8 bases to trimming and J lost 0 bases; unmatched junction nucleotides: 10. CDR3 coding DNA: TGTGCCAGCCAGCGGGCGGGGGTGAGCTCCTACGAGCAGTACTTC. Translating it yields CASQRAGVSSYEQYF.

CDR3: CASSRDRVNSPLHF. CDR3 nucleotides: TGTGCCAGTAGTCGGGACAGGGTTAATTCACCCCTCCACTTT. The chain recombines TRBV19 with TRBJ1-6; 9 positions agree with TRBD1. Germline V gene sequence: CDR1 LNHDA, CDR2 SQIVND (reference sequence). The V and J ends lost 5 bases and 6 bases, in that order; junction bases with no gene match: 2. The CDR3 has 14 amino acids.

This chain links TRBV7-2 with TRBJ1-1, with TRBD1 identical over 9 bases. V shed 3 bases and J 4 bases; nucleotides not matched to a gene: 0. Germline V gene lookup returns CDR1 SGHTA and CDR2 FQGNSA. The CDR3 length is 13 residues. The CDR3 sequence: CASSLGQGTEAFF. Here the CDR3 DNA reads TGTGCCAGCAGCTTGGGACAGGGCACTGAAGCTTTCTTT.

This clone has more than one count but fewer than ten. The chain employs TRBV12-5 and TRBJ2-1; D not certain. CDR1 LGHNT and CDR2 FRNRAP come from the germline V gene. This CDR3 region has 17 residues. V was shortened by 0 bases and J by 1 base, with 13 bases between the two germline ends. The DNA for the CDR3 is TGTGCTAGTGGTTTGGTACGGGTTTTCCCTTCCTACAATGAGCAGTTCTTC. As protein: CASGLVRVFPSYNEQFF.

This chain joins TRBV5-4 and TRBJ2-1; 9 bases line up with TRBD1. This CDR3 region has 15 residues. V was pared by 3 bases and J by 3 bases, with 4 bases of the junction left unmatched. Germline V gives CDR1 SGHNT, CDR2 YYREEE (reference sequence). The CDR3 spells CASSSPGQGYNEQFF. The DNA of the CDR3 is TGTGCCAGCAGCTCGCCGGGACAGGGCTACAATGAGCAGTTCTTC. Full variable domain (remainder filled in from reference TRBV5-4 and TRBJ2-1): ETGVTQSPTHLIKTRGQQVTLRCSSQSGHNTVSWYQQALGQGPQFIFQYYREEENGRGNFPPRFSGLQFPNYSSELNVNALELDDSALYLCASSSPGQGYNEQFFGPGTRLTVL.

The rearrangement uses TRBV19 and TRBJ1-5; the D gene is possibly TRBD1 (6 bases). This CDR3 contains 16 residues. V lost 3 bases and J 0 bases, leaving 12 bases between the germline ends. Germline CDR1 LNHDA, CDR2 SQIVND (reference sequence). The CDR3 sequence: CASSMGAAYSNQPQHF. The CDR3 nucleotides read TGTGCCAGTAGTATGGGGGCCGCTTATAGCAATCAGCCCCAGCATTTT.

The chain uses TRBV7-2 and TRBJ2-3; D remains unclear. Looked up from germline, CDR1 is SGHTA and CDR2 is FQGNSA. Trimming stripped 2 bases from V and 1 base from J, with 7 bases between. The CDR3 loop spans 14 amino acids. The CDR3 region is CASSLHEGTDTQYF. In nucleotides, the CDR3 is TGTGCCAGCAGCTTACACGAGGGCACAGATACGCAGTATTTT. Using reference TRBV7-2 and TRBJ2-3 for the parts outside the CDR3, the full variable domain is GAGVSQSPSNKVTEKGKDVELRCDPISGHTALYWYRQSLGQGLEFLIYFQGNSAPDKSGLPSDRFSAERTGGSVSTLTIQRTQQEDSAVYLCASSLHEGTDTQYFGPGTRLTVL.

This clone appeared a single time. This chain links TRBV5-4 with TRBJ1-5; a possible D gene is TRBD1 (5 bases). The germline V gene encodes CDR1 SGHNT and CDR2 YYREEE (reference sequence). This CDR3 has 14 residues. Trimming removed 5 bases at V and 6 bases at J, with 15 bases between. DNA for the CDR3: TGTGCCAGCAGTAGTGGCAGGGAAGGTCAGCCCCAGCATTTT. This translates into CASSSGREGQPQHF.

This chain uses TRBV18 with TRBJ2-5, with TRBD2 as a possible D gene (6 bases). The CDR3 covers 12 residues. Trimming removed 6 bases from V and 4 bases from J, with 9 bases in between. Germline V lookup: CDR1 KGHSH, CDR2 LQKENI. For the CDR3, the DNA is TGTGCCAGCTCCGCGGGGAGAGAGACCCAGTACTTC. It is translated as CASSAGRETQYF.

The chain links TRBV4-3 to TRBJ2-7; no firm D call. Per the germline V gene, CDR1 is LGHNA and CDR2 is YSLEER. V was trimmed by 0 bases and J by 5 bases, leaving 14 bases between them. CDR3 length: 15 amino acids. The CDR3 protein is CASSQEAHPSHEQYF. In DNA, the CDR3 is TGCGCCAGCAGCCAAGAAGCTCACCCATCCCACGAGCAGTACTTC.

This clone was counted only a few times. The V call is TRBV5-1, the J call TRBJ2-7; 12 bases are shared with TRBD2. After removal of 4 bases from V and 6 bases from J, the junction contained 5 bases not matched to a gene. This CDR3 contains 14 residues. The V gene's germline CDR1 is SGHRS and CDR2 YFSETQ. CDR3 amino acids: CASSPGLAGSEQYF. The CDR3 DNA follows: TGCGCCAGCAGCCCAGGACTAGCGGGGAGCGAGCAGTACTTC.

The CDR3 DNA sequence: TGCGCCAGCAGCTTTGGGACGGCGGGGCACACAGATACGCAGTATTTT. Its protein product is CASSFGTAGHTDTQYF. The chain joins TRBV5-1 to TRBJ2-3; possible D gene TRBD2, 6 bases. The ends were cut back, 2 bases at V and 2 bases at J, with 15 bases in the middle. CDR3 length equals 16 residues. Germline CDR1 and CDR2: SGHRS and YFSETQ.

This clone was seen only a few times. The chain has TRBV4-1 and TRBJ1-5, with TRBD1 identical over 9 bases. The CDR3 has 16 residues. Germline V gene lookup returns CDR1 MGHRA and CDR2 YSYEKL. With 0 bases clipped from V and 4 bases from J, the junction kept 4 bases outside the gene matches. CDR3 amino acids: CASSQDGTGQNQPQHF. The CDR3 bases are TGCGCCAGCAGCCAAGATGGGACAGGGCAAAATCAGCCCCAGCATTTT.

This clone was recorded a few times. This sequence joins TRBV5-6 and TRBJ2-2; TRBD2 matches at 7 bases. Germline CDR1 reads SGHDT; CDR2 reads YYEEEE. The CDR3 runs 17 residues. J was trimmed by 3 bases and V by 4 bases; bases with no gene match: 12. CDR3 in amino acids: CASSKRTGTIYTGELFF. CDR3 nucleotide sequence: TGTGCCAGCAGCAAACGCACTGGGACTATCTACACCGGGGAGCTGTTTTTT. The complete variable domain, with remaining parts taken from reference TRBV5-6 and TRBJ2-2, reads DAGVTQSPTHLIKTRGQQVTLRCSPKSGHDTVSWYQQALGQGPQFIFQYYEEEERQRGNFPDRFSGHQFPNYSSELNVNALLLGDSALYLCASSKRTGTIYTGELFFGEGSRLTVL.

The chain employs TRBV6-5 and TRBJ2-5; the match to TRBD2 covers 14 bases. The CDR3 has 16 residues. Trimming cost V 2 bases and J 1 base; bases outside gene matches: 0. The germline V gene encodes CDR1 MNHEY and CDR2 SVGAGI. Here the CDR3 reads CASSYGTSGGQETQYF. As DNA, the CDR3 is TGTGCCAGCAGTTACGGGACTAGCGGGGGCCAAGAGACCCAGTACTTC.

V usage is TRBV11-2 and J usage is TRBJ2-1, with 9 bases identical to TRBD2. V was clipped by 3 bases and J by 13 bases; unmatched bases: 7. The V gene's germline CDR1 is SGHAT and CDR2 FQNNGV. The CDR3 runs to 13 residues. The CDR3 is CASSLGLAQLQFF. In DNA form, the CDR3 reads TGTGCCAGCAGCTTGGGACTAGCTCAACTCCAGTTCTTC.

V and J are TRBV9 and TRBJ2-2, with D maybe TRBD2 (5 bases). This CDR3 spans 15 amino acids. Deletions cut 3 bases from V and 0 bases from J, with 9 bases between. Germline CDR1 and CDR2: SGDLS and YYNGEE. CDR3 protein: CASSELVANTGELFF. Here the CDR3 DNA reads TGTGCCAGCAGCGAACTAGTCGCGAACACCGGGGAGCTGTTTTTT. The whole variable domain, filled in from reference TRBV9 and TRBJ2-2, reads DSGVTQTPKHLITATGQRVTLRCSPRSGDLSVYWYQQSLDQGLQFLIQYYNGEERAKGNILERFSAQQFPDLHSELNLSSLELGDSALYFCASSELVANTGELFFGEGSRLTVL.

This clone was detected a few times. Germline is not matched at one junction end, which may reflect a read error. The chain couples TRBV7-7 to TRBJ2-2, with 12 bases matching TRBD1. Germline CDR1 and CDR2: SSHAT and FNYEAQ (reference sequence). This CDR3 has 15 amino acids. The CDR3 nucleotides are TGTGCTAGCAGCTCGGGACAGGGGGCCACCGGGGAGCTGTTTTTT. Protein sequence: CASSSGQGATGELFF.

The V gene is TRBV7-6, the J gene TRBJ2-6, with a possible D match to TRBD1 (5 bases). The ends were cut back, 5 bases at V and 2 bases at J, with 10 bases in the middle. Germline lookup yields CDR1 SGHVS and CDR2 FNYEAQ. The CDR3 is 15 amino acids. CDR3 protein: CASSLQDTGANVLTF. The DNA of the CDR3 is TGTGCCAGCAGCCTCCAGGACACTGGGGCCAACGTCCTGACTTTC.

The gene calls are TRBV2 and TRBJ1-1, with 9 positions matching TRBD1. This CDR3 comprises 14 residues. Trimming cost V 7 bases and J 11 bases; bases outside gene matches: 14. Germline V CDR1 and CDR2: SNHLY, FYNNEI. This chain's CDR3 is CASTLSTGQGTAFF. The CDR3 nucleotides are TGTGCCAGCACTTTATCCACCGGACAGGGGACGGCTTTCTTT.